This paragraph reports one T cell receptor beta chain. Its antigen remains unknown. Regions amplified from RNA transcripts were the TCR beta CDR3 regions. The HTBI set primed first-round TCR CDR3 RT-PCR. MiXCR, applied by TCRdb to the multiplex PCR reads, yields one record per CDR3 protein. The profile shows approximately 590,000 distinct CDR3 sequences, 15% to 19% of them singletons. The sample originates from a study of T cells in Graves' hyperthyroidism and ophthalmopathy. Absence of ophthalmopathy progression within 18 months defined stable Graves' hyperthyroidism. Together with thyroid ultrasound, orbital computed tomography, serum thyroxine and TRAb, clinical symptoms were used for diagnoses. CDR1 and CDR2 (germline): MNHNS, SASEGT. The CDR3 sequence is 14 residues long. V was shortened by 6 bases and J by 2 bases, with 13 bases between the two germline ends. Whole-study findings and limits: A model using 13 V-J features told ophthalmopathy apart from stable hyperthyroidism. Ophthalmopathy onset followed model prediction by a median approximately seven months.

This receptor was identified in a woman in her 30s with Graves' hyperthyroidism. The sequenced sample was blood. The V gene is TRBV6-1, the J gene TRBJ1-1; possibly TRBD1 for D (6 bases). The CDR3 coding sequence is TGTGCCAGCAGAACAAGACAGGTAAACACTGAAGCTTTCTTT. Its protein product is CASRTRQVNTEAFF.